This record looks at one TCR beta chain sequence and its context. Its antigen is undetermined. These data are taken from a study of cytomegalovirus exposure and HLA in healthy donors. The PCR used 60 Vbeta and 13 Jbeta primers. The protocol was immunoSEQ multiplex PCR, while the TCRdb copy is restricted to in-frame clones and leaves out a portion. Here the sample spans roughly 150,000 clones, more than 65% being singletons. CDR3 length equals 12 residues. CDR1 is MDHEN, CDR2 SYDVKM, per germline. Trimming left V 8 bases short and J 8 bases short, with 15 bases between. The study's findings and limits: The authors later linked a missense DCLRE1C variant to TCR beta V- and J-gene trimming. The classifier reportedly diagnosed cytomegalovirus status with high sensitivity and specificity.

The sequenced sample was PBMCs. The TCR originated in a man aged 25 to 40 in good health and CMV-seropositive. The V and J genes are TRBV28 and TRBJ1-2, with a possible D match to TRBD1 (5 bases). The CDR3 nucleotides are TGTGCCAGCCATAGGGGTATGGGCGGCTACACCTTC. It is translated as CASHRGMGGYTF.